These 9 T cell receptor beta chains originate from one sample sequenced in a study of cytomegalovirus exposure and HLA in healthy donors. The PCR made use of 60 Vbeta and 13 Jbeta primers. Produced via immunoSEQ multiplex PCR; TCRdb's table is partial and in-frame only. The sample shows 100,000 to 150,000 clones, around three fifths of them seen only once. Sequenced material: PBMCs. All receptors derive from a woman aged 40-49 years in good health and CMV-seronegative.

This chain uses TRBV6-1 with TRBJ1-5; D unresolved. Germline V gene data show CDR1 as MNHNS and CDR2 as SASEGT. V lost 4 bases and J lost 3, with 10 bases in between. The CDR3 covers 14 residues. This CDR3 is CASSAGLINQPQHF. CDR3 sequence (DNA): TGTGCCAGCAGTGCCGGACTGATCAATCAGCCCCAGCATTTT.

The chain joins TRBV5-8 to TRBJ2-1; weak D call: TRBD1 (6 bases). There are 16 residues in the CDR3. Germline CDR1 SGHTS, CDR2 YDEGEE. With 3 bases removed from V and 5 bases from J, the gap between germline ends came to 18 bases. CDR3 in amino acids: CASSSGQIPAHNEQFF. The CDR3 DNA sequence: TGTGCCAGCAGCTCCGGACAGATTCCTGCCCACAATGAGCAGTTCTTC.

In its sample, this clone was seen a few times. The V and J genes are TRBV2 and TRBJ1-6; TRBD1 is a possible D gene (6 bases). The V gene lost 2 bases and the J gene lost 10 bases, with 18 bases spanning the gap. There are 16 residues in the CDR3. Germline values: CDR1 SNHLY, CDR2 FYNNEI. CDR3 region: CASSESGHREVSPLHF. The CDR3 coding sequence is TGTGCCAGCAGTGAATCGGGTCACAGGGAAGTATCACCCCTCCACTTT.

The chain joins TRBV5-1 to TRBJ1-2; 8 positions match TRBD1. CDR3 length: 13 residues. Unmatched junction bases numbered 2, after V lost 4 bases and J lost 3 bases. Germline V gene lookup returns CDR1 SGHRS and CDR2 YFSETQ. Here the CDR3 DNA reads TGCGCCAGCAGCGCGACAGGGGACTATGGCTACACCTTC. This translates into CASSATGDYGYTF.

The chain uses TRBV15 and TRBJ2-7; tentative D call: TRBD1 (5 bases). The CDR3 sequence is 18 residues long. V was pared by 0 bases and J by 4 bases, with 22 bases between. CDR1 and CDR2 (germline): LNHNV, YYDKDF (reference sequence). In DNA, the CDR3 is TGTGCCACCAGCAGAGAAGGCCCAAGGGGCGCAGGTGGTTACGAGCAGTACTTC. This translates into CATSREGPRGAGGYEQYF.

The chain uses TRBV6-5 and TRBJ2-3, with D perhaps TRBD2 (6 bases). CDR1 and CDR2 from the germline V gene are MNHEY and SVGAGI. This CDR3 contains 15 residues. The V gene lost 6 bases and the J gene lost 2 bases, with 15 bases spanning the gap. CDR3 sequence reads: CASSPSAGTTDTQYF. CDR3 nucleotides: TGTGCCAGCAGCCCTTCGGCGGGGACCACAGATACGCAGTATTTT.

The chain couples TRBV5-1 to TRBJ1-6; D unclear. V was pared by 2 bases and J by 7 bases, with 16 bases between. This CDR3 region has 16 residues. Per germline, CDR1 SGHRS and CDR2 YFSETQ. The CDR3, as DNA: TGCGCCAGCAGCTTAACCGGGTCTCGCTCCAATTCACCCCTCCACTTT. Its protein is CASSLTGSRSNSPLHF.

The V and J genes are TRBV5-1 and TRBJ2-7; 9 positions match TRBD1. The CDR3 has 15 residues. V shed 4 bases, J shed 5 bases, and the junction held 10 bases outside the gene matches. The germline CDR1 and CDR2 sequences are SGHRS and YFSETQ. CDR3 in DNA: TGCGCCAGCAGCGCCTTGACAGGGGGGACGGACGAGCAGTACTTC. Protein sequence: CASSALTGGTDEQYF.

The chain uses TRBV6-5 and TRBJ1-5; 7 nucleotides agree with TRBD1. The J segment lost 3 bases and the V segment lost 2 bases, leaving 4 bases of the junction unmatched. The CDR3 is made up of 15 amino acids. Germline CDR1 MNHEY, CDR2 SVGAGI. The CDR3 DNA reads as TGTGCCAGCAGTTACAACAGGGGAAACAATCAGCCCCAGCATTTT. As protein: CASSYNRGNNQPQHF.